A single sample gave rise to the 27 T cell receptor beta chains below, sequenced in a study of OX40 agonist ivuxolimab in advanced cancers. The library was obtained by the immunoSEQ multiplex PCR assay. As stored in TCRdb, this immuneACCESS dataset retains in-frame rearrangements with V and J assigned. A fraction of the clones does not appear; measured against another copy, unresolved V genes explain less than half of the discrepancy, and the remainder lacks a known reason. The sample yields 100,000 or so clones; over 75% were counted once. The ten biggest clones cover under 0.4% of the sample. Sample: CD4+ or CD8+ T cells sorted from blood, taken in a trial of the OX40 agonist ivuxolimab. The receptors here all came from an adult with an advanced solid tumor such as melanoma, head and neck, liver or kidney cancer.

A remark on this clone: Other DNA sequences in the sample encode the same CDR3. The chain is built from TRBV28 and TRBJ1-2, with no clear D. The V and J ends lost 1 base and 5 bases respectively, with 5 bases between them. The CDR3 spans 12 residues. Germline CDR1 reads MDHEN; CDR2 reads SYDVKM. The CDR3 is CASSLSRYGYTF. For the CDR3, the DNA is TGTGCCAGCAGTTTATCTAGATATGGCTACACCTTC.

The CDR3 bases are TGTGCCAGCAGCTTAGTACCTAGCGGGAGGATCTACGAGCAGTACTTC. Translation: CASSLVPSGRIYEQYF. The chain couples TRBV7-2 to TRBJ2-7; 11 bases match TRBD2. The V and J ends lost 1 base and 3 bases, in that order; junction bases with no gene match: 5. The germline V gene encodes CDR1 SGHTA and CDR2 FQGNSA. This CDR3 is 16 amino acids long. Variable domain in full (rest from reference TRBV7-2 and TRBJ2-7): GAGVSQSPSNKVTEKGKDVELRCDPISGHTALYWYRQSLGQGLEFLIYFQGNSAPDKSGLPSDRFSAERTGGSVSTLTIQRTQQEDSAVYLCASSLVPSGRIYEQYFGPGTRLTVT.

The chain carries TRBV5-4 and TRBJ2-1, with 11 nucleotides matching TRBD2. The germline V gene has CDR1 SGHNT and CDR2 YYREEE (reference sequence). The CDR3 covers 16 residues. The J segment lost 4 bases and the V segment lost 4 bases, leaving 7 bases of the junction unmatched. The CDR3 nucleotides read TGTGCCAGCAGCACCGGAACTAGCGGGAGATACAATGAGCAGTTCTTC. Protein sequence: CASSTGTSGRYNEQFF.

The chain couples TRBV11-2 to TRBJ2-1; D may correspond to TRBD1 or TRBD2 (5 bases each). Per the germline V gene, CDR1 is SGHAT and CDR2 is FQNNGV. V was cut by 1 base and J by 8 bases, with 15 bases left in between. This CDR3 contains 15 residues. CDR3 DNA sequence: TGTGCCAGCAGCTTAGCCGGGTCTATGGGACATGAGCAGTTCTTC. It specifies CASSLAGSMGHEQFF.

The J gene is TRBJ2-3, the V gene TRBV2; TRBD1 is a possible D gene (5 bases). V was shortened by 2 bases and J by 2 bases, with 14 bases between the two germline ends. This CDR3 comprises 16 residues. Germline loops: CDR1 SNHLY, CDR2 FYNNEI. The CDR3 protein is CASSEFGRVSTDTQYF. CDR3 sequence (DNA): TGTGCCAGCAGTGAATTCGGCAGGGTCTCCACAGATACGCAGTATTTT.

This clone was seen only a few times. The J gene is TRBJ2-3, the V gene TRBV9, with TRBD2 matching 13 bases. Per germline, CDR1 SGDLS and CDR2 YYNGEE. The CDR3 has 20 amino acids. With 3 bases clipped from V and 2 bases from J, the junction kept 15 bases outside the gene matches. Written as DNA, the CDR3 is TGTGCCAGCAGCGGGACTAGCGGGAGAGAATATAGAACTCACACAGATACGCAGTATTTT. As protein: CASSGTSGREYRTHTDTQYF.

This chain links TRBV4-3 with TRBJ2-3, with 9 bases fitting TRBD2. CDR1 and CDR2 (germline): LGHNA, YSLEER. This CDR3 region has 16 residues. V was clipped by 1 base and J by 1 base; unmatched bases: 3. The CDR3 DNA is TGCGCCAGCAGCCAAGTAGGCGGGAGGGGCACAGATACGCAGTATTTT. This sequence encodes CASSQVGGRGTDTQYF.

The chain is built from TRBV11-2 and TRBJ2-1, with 9 nucleotides matching TRBD1. The CDR3 totals 15 residues. Per germline, CDR1 SGHAT and CDR2 FQNNGV. The V segment lost 2 bases and the J segment 6 bases; nucleotides outside the gene matches: 5. This chain's CDR3 is CASSLRDRVANEQFF. CDR3 nucleotide sequence: TGTGCCAGCAGCTTAAGGGACAGGGTAGCCAATGAGCAGTTCTTC. Complete variable domain (other parts from reference TRBV11-2 and TRBJ2-1): EAGVAQSPRYKIIEKRQSVAFWCNPISGHATLYWYQQILGQGPKLLIQFQNNGVVDDSQLPKDRFSAERLKGVDSTLKIQPAKLEDSAVYLCASSLRDRVANEQFFGPGTRLTVL.

The chain employs TRBV6-6 and TRBJ2-7, with a weak D call TRBD1 (6 bases). Germline V gene data show CDR1 as MNHNY and CDR2 as SVGAGI (reference sequence). The CDR3 runs to 12 residues. V was pared by 2 bases and J by 13 bases, with 15 bases between. The CDR3 spells CASSYGGSGTYF. CDR3 nucleotide sequence: TGTGCCAGCAGTTACGGGGGCTCCGGGACATACTTC.

The rearrangement links TRBV19 to TRBJ1-3; weak D call: TRBD1 (5 bases). Trimming took off 5 bases at V and 1 base at J, with 9 bases between the two ends. The CDR3 consists of 14 residues. Germline V gives CDR1 LNHDA, CDR2 SQIVND (reference sequence). CDR3 nucleotide sequence: TGTGCCAGTAGTCGACAGATTTCTGGAAACACCATATATTTT. Translated, it gives CASSRQISGNTIYF.

CDR3 region: CASSPMGRPRLYGYTF. CDR3 DNA sequence: TGTGCCAGCAGTCCGATGGGACGGCCCCGACTCTATGGCTACACCTTC. The chain joins TRBV27 to TRBJ1-2; tentative D call: TRBD1 (5 bases). Between the trimmed V and J ends, which lost 5 bases and 4 bases, there was a span of 20 bases. The CDR3 is 16 amino acids. In germline, CDR1 is MNHEY, CDR2 SMNVEV (reference sequence).

V and J are TRBV11-2 and TRBJ2-3; maybe TRBD2 (7 bases). The CDR3 is 15 amino acids. Germline V gene sequence: CDR1 SGHAT, CDR2 FQNNGV. V was pared by 8 bases and J by 4 bases, with 19 bases between. The DNA for the CDR3 is TGTGCCAGCCATACCAGGGGAGGGATTGCAGATACGCAGTATTTT. This sequence encodes CASHTRGGIADTQYF.

The rearrangement links TRBV7-9 to TRBJ2-3, with TRBD1 identical over 9 bases. CDR3 size: 15 residues. CDR1 and CDR2 from the germline V gene are SEHNR and FQNEAQ (reference sequence). V lost 4 bases, J lost 2 bases, and 4 bases stayed unmatched. The CDR3 bases are TGTGCCAGCAGCTATGGGACAGGGATCACAGATACGCAGTATTTT. Its protein product is CASSYGTGITDTQYF.

Comments on this clone: A junction end diverges from the germline sequence, so it may reflect a read error. The V and J genes are TRBV11-2 and TRBJ2-7, with D possibly TRBD2 on 6 matching bases. This CDR3 spans 11 amino acids. Per the germline V gene, CDR1 is SGHAT and CDR2 is FQNNGV. CDR3 nucleotides: TGTGCCAGCAGCCAAGGAGGGGTCGCAAAGTTC. It is translated as CASSQGGVAKF.

The chain is built from TRBV18 and TRBJ2-5; TRBD1 matches 9 bases. CDR3 size: 15 residues. Germline CDR1 KGHSH, CDR2 LQKENI. V was pared by 8 bases and J by 3 bases, with 10 bases of the junction left unmatched. The chain's CDR3 is CASGPGTGSKETQYF. The CDR3, as DNA: TGTGCCAGCGGACCCGGGACAGGGTCTAAAGAGACCCAGTACTTC.

This clone appeared a single time. The rearrangement joins TRBV5-4 to TRBJ2-7; 9 bases match TRBD2. This CDR3 contains 15 residues. The trim removed 1 base at V and 6 bases at J, leaving 8 bases unmatched. The germline V gene encodes CDR1 SGHNT and CDR2 YYREEE (reference sequence). CDR3 nucleotides: TGTGCCAGCAGCTTGAGGGCTAGCGGGACGGGCGAGCAGTACTTC. Translating gives CASSLRASGTGEQYF.

This clone came up once. This rearrangement joins TRBV6-5 to TRBJ2-3; D may be TRBD1 (5 bases). The CDR3 runs 15 residues. The V and J ends lost 5 bases and 4 bases respectively, with 16 bases between them. CDR1 is MNHEY and CDR2 is SVGAGI in the germline V gene. This CDR3 is CASSTGGTRADTQYF. CDR3 coding DNA: TGTGCCAGCAGTACCGGCGGTACCAGGGCAGATACGCAGTATTTT.

The rearrangement links TRBV5-1 to TRBJ2-1, with 12 bases aligning to TRBD2. Per the germline V gene, CDR1 is SGHRS and CDR2 is YFSETQ. The V segment lost 2 bases and the J segment 7 bases; nucleotides outside the gene matches: 13. The CDR3 contains 18 residues. CDR3 sequence reads: CASSLQPSGRGLGNEQFF. As DNA, the CDR3 is TGCGCCAGCAGCTTACAACCTAGCGGGAGGGGTTTGGGGAATGAGCAGTTCTTC. Supplemented by reference TRBV5-1 and TRBJ2-1, the full variable domain reads KAGVTQTPRYLIKTRGQQVTLSCSPISGHRSVSWYQQTPGQGLQFLFEYFSETQRNKGNFPGRFSGRQFSNSRSEMNVSTLELGDSALYLCASSLQPSGRGLGNEQFFGPGTRLTVL.

This clone was recorded only once. V is TRBV19 and J is TRBJ1-4; TRBD1 is a possible D gene (6 bases). The CDR3 length is 15 residues. Trimming pared 4 bases from V and 5 bases from J, leaving 14 bases between. CDR1 LNHDA and CDR2 SQIVND come from the germline V gene (reference sequence). Here the CDR3 DNA reads TGTGCCAGTAGTACCGGGACAAATACCAATGAAAAACTGTTTTTT. Translated, it gives CASSTGTNTNEKLFF.

This clone was seen only once. The chain combines TRBV5-8 with TRBJ1-5, with D unresolved. CDR1 is SGHTS and CDR2 is YDEGEE in the germline V gene. V was clipped by 7 bases and J by 0 bases, with 5 bases between them. The CDR3 extends over 12 amino acids. CDR3 sequence: CASSGSNQPQHF. In DNA, the CDR3 is TGTGCCAGCTCGGGTAGCAATCAGCCCCAGCATTTT.

This clone is a singleton in its sample. The CDR3 sequence is CASYTSGRAGETQYF. CDR3 sequence (DNA): TGTGCCAGCTACACGAGCGGGAGGGCCGGGGAGACCCAGTACTTC. The V and J genes are TRBV6-1 and TRBJ2-5; 10 nucleotides line up with TRBD2. The CDR3 contains 15 residues. The V and J ends lost 8 bases and 5 bases, in that order; junction bases with no gene match: 11. Germline values: CDR1 MNHNS, CDR2 SASEGT.

The chain recombines TRBV14 with TRBJ2-7, with 9 bases aligning to TRBD2. J gave up 5 bases and V 0 bases, and 8 bases lay outside the gene matches. Germline values: CDR1 SGHDN, CDR2 FVKESK. This CDR3 has 16 amino acids. DNA for the CDR3: TGTGCCAGCAGCCAAGACCAGGATAGCGGGAGAAACGAGCAGTACTTC. Protein product: CASSQDQDSGRNEQYF.

The rearrangement uses TRBV6-6 and TRBJ1-2; D not certain. Germline V lookup: CDR1 MNHNY, CDR2 SVGAGI (reference sequence). The V gene lost 5 bases and the J gene lost 6 bases, with 16 bases spanning the gap. This CDR3 region has 14 residues. In DNA, the CDR3 is TGTGCCAGCAGTACGGGCGGCCTGAGTGATGGCTACACCTTC. Translated: CASSTGGLSDGYTF.

This clone came up once. The J gene is TRBJ2-1, the V gene TRBV5-1; TRBD2 matches at 14 bases. V lost 6 bases and J lost 2; bases outside the gene matches: 10. The CDR3 loop spans 18 amino acids. From germline, CDR1 is SGHRS and CDR2 YFSETQ. CDR3 loop: CASTGGLAGVMAYNEQFF. In DNA form, the CDR3 reads TGCGCCAGCACCGGGGGACTAGCGGGAGTGATGGCCTACAATGAGCAGTTCTTC. Complete variable domain (other parts from reference TRBV5-1 and TRBJ2-1): KAGVTQTPRYLIKTRGQQVTLSCSPISGHRSVSWYQQTPGQGLQFLFEYFSETQRNKGNFPGRFSGRQFSNSRSEMNVSTLELGDSALYLCASTGGLAGVMAYNEQFFGPGTRLTVL.

This clone was picked up a small number of times. The chain joins TRBV9 to TRBJ1-1; D is possibly TRBD1 (5 bases). Trimming cost V 3 bases and J 4 bases, with 13 bases left between them. Germline lookup yields CDR1 SGDLS and CDR2 YYNGEE. The CDR3 covers 14 residues. The DNA of the CDR3 is TGTGCCAGCAGCGCCTCAACGGGGGGCACTGAAGCTTTCTTT. Protein: CASSASTGGTEAFF.

The chain employs TRBV7-8 and TRBJ2-7, with TRBD1 matching over 8 bases. The germline V gene has CDR1 SGHVS and CDR2 FQNEAQ. J gave up 4 bases and V 4 bases, and 12 bases lay outside the gene matches. CDR3 length: 16 amino acids. CDR3 DNA: TGTGCCAGCAGCTCCCGGCCCGGGACAGGCCGATACGAGCAGTACTTC. Protein product: CASSSRPGTGRYEQYF.

This clone was observed a few times. The genes are TRBV5-6 and TRBJ1-5; TRBD1 is a possible D gene (5 bases). CDR3 length equals 15 residues. Germline V CDR1 and CDR2: SGHDT, YYEEEE. V shed 4 bases and J shed 3 bases, with 14 bases lying between them. The CDR3: CASSPGREPNQPQHF. Written as DNA, the CDR3 is TGTGCCAGCAGCCCGGGACGTGAGCCCAATCAGCCCCAGCATTTT.